The entry that follows covers one T cell receptor (beta chain) sequence. No antigen is known for it. This record comes from a study of T cells in narcolepsy. Study in general: Healthy controls were enrolled alongside patients with narcolepsy type 1 or type 2.

The CDR3 spans 14 residues. V trimming: 10 bases; J trimming: 0 bases; junction bases outside the gene matches: 4. CDR1 MNHEY and CDR2 SMNVEV come from the germline V gene (reference sequence). Broader study findings: Same-patient CSF and blood CD4+ T cell clonotypes included HCRT-specific and TRIB2-specific autoreactive ones.

Measured with immunoSEQ multiplex PCR; TCRdb has only the in-frame clones, and not every one. The sample has some 20,000 clones; around 86% are singletons. This receptor was identified in a human donor in good health. The chain employs TRBV27 and TRBJ2-2; 8 positions match TRBD1. The sequenced material came from memory (CD45RA-) CD4+ T cells from blood. The CDR3 DNA follows: TGTGCCACGGGGACAGGATCGAACACCGGGGAGCTGTTTTTT. It encodes CATGTGSNTGELFF.